This TCR beta chain was documented in a study of blood T cell repertoires in COVID-19. The protocol was immunoSEQ multiplex PCR, while the TCRdb copy is restricted to in-frame clones and leaves out a portion. The profile covers about 250,000 clones, with about 87% appearing a single time and less than 3% taken by the ten largest. V was pared by 4 bases and J by 2 bases, with 15 bases between. This CDR3 is built from 15 residues. Germline V gene sequence: CDR1 SQVTM, CDR2 ANQGSEA. This chain connects TRBV29-1 to TRBJ2-1, with a tentative D call TRBD2 (5 bases). The sample consisted of PBMCs or T cells enriched from blood (not recorded which). This TCR was recovered from a woman aged 45-59 years who had recovered from COVID-19. CDR3 sequence reads: CSVVVMSGAYNEQFF. CDR3 coding DNA: TGCAGCGTTGTTGTCATGAGCGGAGCCTACAATGAGCAGTTCTTC.